A single sample gave rise to the 18 T cell receptor beta chains below, sequenced in a study of CXCR3-negative and CXCR3-positive naive CD8 T cells. Libraries were UMI-labeled 5' RACE TRB cDNA. No DNA is given; TCRdb re-called the 5' RACE reads and lists each CDR3 protein once. Here the sample table reports 35,000 to 55,000 distinct CDR3 sequences. The sample taken for sequencing was naive CXCR3- CD8+ T cells from blood. The subset denotes: CD45RO-CCR7+CD27+CD95- naive CD8+ T cells lacking CXCR3 (TNR3-). These receptors all stem from a human donor in good health. Some clones in this sample may be carry-over from other donors' samples.

This rearrangement joins TRBV7-6 to TRBJ2-3; TCRdb returns TRBD1, unconfirmable since there is no DNA. This CDR3 region has 14 residues. Germline V gene data show CDR1 as SGHVS and CDR2 as FNYEAQ. The CDR3 protein is CASSPDRGMDTQYF.

The chain employs TRBV7-2 and TRBJ1-4; the TCRdb call, TRBD1, lacks DNA for checking. The CDR3 runs to 16 residues. The germline gives CDR1 SGHTA, CDR2 FQGNSA. The CDR3 protein is CASSTRPTGLLEKLFF.

The rearrangement joins TRBV6-5 to TRBJ1-1; the TCRdb D gene call, TRBD1, has no DNA to confirm it. The CDR3 is 14 amino acids. Germline CDR1 is MNHEY and CDR2 is SVGAGI. CDR3 residues: CASNEQGGNTEAFF.

V is TRBV7-9 and J is TRBJ2-1; TCRdb's D call of TRBD2 is untestable without DNA. Germline V CDR1 and CDR2: SEHNR, FQNEAQ (reference sequence). The CDR3 runs to 11 residues. The CDR3 loop reads CASSPGTSEFF.

The J gene is TRBJ2-1, the V gene TRBV11-3; the TRBD1 assignment by TCRdb is unverifiable without DNA. CDR1 and CDR2 from the germline V gene are SGHNT and YENEEA. The CDR3 totals 13 residues. The CDR3 sequence is CASSVGTGNEQFF.

The chain combines TRBV29-1 with TRBJ2-7; TCRdb gives TRBD2 as the D gene, but with no DNA this cannot be confirmed. The CDR3 sequence is 14 residues long. Germline V gives CDR1 SQVTM, CDR2 ANQGSEA. CDR3 sequence reads: CSVREALSTYEQYF.

The V call is TRBV19, the J call TRBJ1-1. The length of the CDR3 is 13 residues. Germline V lookup: CDR1 LNHDA, CDR2 SQIVND (reference sequence). The CDR3 reads CASTDGMNTEAFF.

V gene TRBV25-1 combines with J gene TRBJ1-1. The CDR3 runs to 14 residues. CDR1 is MGHDK, CDR2 SYGVNS, per germline. This CDR3 is CASSEKGSHTEAFF.

The genes are TRBV5-4 and TRBJ2-1; the D gene TCRdb calls, TRBD2, cannot be checked with no DNA. The CDR3 is made up of 15 amino acids. CDR1 SGHNT and CDR2 YYREEE come from the germline V gene (reference sequence). Here the CDR3 reads CASSLGLADYNEQFF.

CDR3 loop: CSAWTGGNQPQHF. The chain joins TRBV29-1 to TRBJ1-5; the TRBD1 assignment by TCRdb is unverifiable without DNA. This CDR3 region has 13 residues. Germline V gene lookup returns CDR1 SQVTM and CDR2 ANQGSEA.

CDR3 region: CASSQGQAYEQYF. The gene calls are TRBV14 and TRBJ2-7; as DNA is missing, the TRBD1 call by TCRdb cannot be tested. The germline gives CDR1 SGHDN, CDR2 FVKESK. This CDR3 contains 13 residues.

The chain links TRBV28 to TRBJ2-7; TCRdb returns TRBD2, unconfirmable since there is no DNA. In germline, CDR1 is MDHEN, CDR2 SYDVKM. The CDR3 covers 13 residues. The CDR3 protein is CASRGRESYEQYF.

This chain's CDR3 is CASSPPGQHQETQYF. The V call is TRBV18, the J call TRBJ2-5; as DNA is missing, the TRBD1 call by TCRdb cannot be tested. From germline, CDR1 is KGHSH and CDR2 LQKENI. The CDR3 sequence is 15 residues long.

This chain links TRBV6-2 or TRBV6-3 with TRBJ2-3. CDR1 and CDR2 from the germline V gene are MNHEY and SVGEGT. The length of the CDR3 is 15 residues. CDR3 residues: CASTLSFGFENTQYF.

V usage is TRBV5-1 and J usage is TRBJ1-1; TCRdb calls TRBD1, which cannot be checked without DNA. CDR1 SGHRS and CDR2 YFSETQ come from the germline V gene. CDR3 length: 17 amino acids. The CDR3 region is CASSLLTGGRVNTEAFF.

The J gene is TRBJ2-7, the V gene TRBV7-9; TCRdb reports TRBD2, a call that lacks DNA to check it against. Germline CDR1 is SEHNR and CDR2 is FQNEAQ (reference sequence). The CDR3 has 15 amino acids. The chain's CDR3 is CASSDGTSGDYEQYF.

The chain joins TRBV12-3 or TRBV12-4 to TRBJ2-3; TCRdb indicates TRBD1, and absent DNA this call remains unverified. This CDR3 has 19 residues. CDR3: CASSGRDPSFSTHTDTQYF.

The chain carries TRBV20-1 and TRBJ2-1; the D call of TRBD1 rests on TCRdb alone, since no DNA is present to check it. Germline values: CDR1 DFQATT, CDR2 SNEGSKA (reference sequence). The CDR3 contains 17 residues. CDR3 loop: CSASPITGRGASNEQFF.